Listed below are T cell receptor beta chains from one sample, sequenced in a study of blood T cell repertoires in COVID-19. TCRdb's copy holds only in-frame clones and misses some; the assay was immunoSEQ multiplex PCR. The sample has about 260,000 clones, roughly 90% seen once. Sequencing used peripheral blood. The receptors here all came from a man aged 55 to 69 who had recovered from COVID-19. Each CDR3 is given with its conserved first and last residue. D genes are given only for firm matches. Size is omitted from some rows. Given values are once, few, many or a class for expanded clones.

CDR3nt: TGTGCCAGTAGTCTTCTCCAGACAGGGCGAACTGAAGCTTTCTTT
CDR3aa: CASSLLQTGRTEAFF
d_gene: TRBD1
j_gene: TRBJ1-1
v_gene: TRBV19
abundance: NA

CDR3nt: TGTGCCAGCAGTTTAGGGCCCACTGAAGCTTTCTTT
CDR3aa: CASSLGPTEAFF
d_gene: NA
j_gene: TRBJ1-1
v_gene: TRBV12-3/TRBV12-4
abundance: NA

CDR3nt: TGCGCCAGCAGCGTGACCAGGGAGCAGTTCTTC
CDR3aa: CASSVTREQFF
d_gene: NA
j_gene: TRBJ2-1
v_gene: TRBV5-1
abundance: NA

CDR3nt: TGTGCCAGCAGCTTAAACAGGGGGATGTATGGCTACACCTTC
CDR3aa: CASSLNRGMYGYTF
d_gene: TRBD1
j_gene: TRBJ1-2
v_gene: TRBV7-2
abundance: NA

CDR3nt: TGTGCCAGCAGCCAGACTACAGCGATTGGGGAGCTGTTTTTT
CDR3aa: CASSQTTAIGELFF
d_gene: NA
j_gene: TRBJ2-2
v_gene: TRBV14
abundance: NA

CDR3nt: TGTGCCAGCAGCCCCCGGGACAGGGGATCAACAGATACGCAGTATTTT
CDR3aa: CASSPRDRGSTDTQYF
d_gene: TRBD1
j_gene: TRBJ2-3
v_gene: TRBV11-3
abundance: NA

CDR3nt: TGTGCCAGCAGCTCCCGGACAGGGTCTGGAAACACCATATATTTT
CDR3aa: CASSSRTGSGNTIYF
d_gene: TRBD1
j_gene: TRBJ1-3
v_gene: TRBV7-2
abundance: NA

CDR3nt: TGTGCCAGCAGTTGGACTAGCGGGGGGGATGGGAGAGATTGGAATACGCAGTATTTT
CDR3aa: CASSWTSGGDGRDWNTQYF
d_gene: TRBD2
j_gene: TRBJ2-3
v_gene: TRBV6-2/TRBV6-3
abundance: NA

CDR3nt: TGTGCCAGCAGCTCCACGGACAGGGCTAGCACAGATACGCAGTATTTT
CDR3aa: CASSSTDRASTDTQYF
d_gene: TRBD1
j_gene: TRBJ2-3
v_gene: TRBV7-2
abundance: NA

CDR3nt: TGTGCCAGCACGTTCCAGGGTGGTCAGCCCCAGCATTTT
CDR3aa: CASTFQGGQPQHF
d_gene: NA
j_gene: TRBJ1-5
v_gene: TRBV2
abundance: NA

CDR3nt: TGTGCCAGCTCAGCCAACCATGGGGAGCTCTACGAGCAGTACTTC
CDR3aa: CASSANHGELYEQYF
d_gene: NA
j_gene: TRBJ2-7
v_gene: TRBV18
abundance: NA

CDR3nt: TGTGCCAGCAGAAAATCGGGGGGGCGTGGCGAGCAGTACTTC
CDR3aa: CASRKSGGRGEQYF
d_gene: TRBD2
j_gene: TRBJ2-7
v_gene: TRBV6-5
abundance: NA

CDR3nt: TGTGCCAGCAGCTCTTGGACAGGGGTTGGAAATGAGCAGTTCTTC
CDR3aa: CASSSWTGVGNEQFF
d_gene: TRBD1
j_gene: TRBJ2-1
v_gene: TRBV7-2
abundance: NA

CDR3nt: TGCAGCGTTGGCCGTGACAGGGGTCAGAACACTGAAGCTTTCTTT
CDR3aa: CSVGRDRGQNTEAFF
d_gene: TRBD1
j_gene: TRBJ1-1
v_gene: TRBV29-1
abundance: NA

CDR3nt: TGTGCCACCGGGGGGGGACAGCCTATGAACACTGAAGCTTTCTTT
CDR3aa: CATGGGQPMNTEAFF
d_gene: TRBD1
j_gene: TRBJ1-1
v_gene: TRBV19
abundance: NA

CDR3nt: TGTGCCAGCAGCTTAACCGCGGGACTAGCCCCCAATGAGCAGTTCTTC
CDR3aa: CASSLTAGLAPNEQFF
d_gene: TRBD2
j_gene: TRBJ2-1
v_gene: TRBV7-3
abundance: NA

CDR3nt: TGCGCCAGCAGCAGAGGACAGGGAGGGAATCAGCCCCAGCATTTT
CDR3aa: CASSRGQGGNQPQHF
d_gene: TRBD1
j_gene: TRBJ1-5
v_gene: TRBV10-1
abundance: NA

CDR3nt: TGTGCCAGCAGTGAAAGGGGAGCGGGGGGCTACAATGAGCAGTTCTTC
CDR3aa: CASSERGAGGYNEQFF
d_gene: TRBD2
j_gene: TRBJ2-1
v_gene: TRBV2
abundance: NA

CDR3nt: TGTGCCTGGAGTACCGGGACAGTCGTGGGCTACACCTTC
CDR3aa: CAWSTGTVVGYTF
d_gene: TRBD1
j_gene: TRBJ1-2
v_gene: TRBV30
abundance: NA

CDR3nt: TGCAGTGCTAGTTACAGGGAGAACCAGCCCCAGCATTTT
CDR3aa: CSASYRENQPQHF
d_gene: NA
j_gene: TRBJ1-5
v_gene: TRBV20-1
abundance: NA

CDR3nt: TGTGCCAGCAGCCAAGATGGACAGGGTTCCAGATCACCCCTCCACTTT
CDR3aa: CASSQDGQGSRSPLHF
d_gene: TRBD1
j_gene: TRBJ1-6
v_gene: TRBV3-1/TRBV3-2
abundance: NA

CDR3nt: TGTGCCAGCAGCTTGAGGCAGGGTGGAAGCACCGGGGAGCTGTTTTTT
CDR3aa: CASSLRQGGSTGELFF
d_gene: NA
j_gene: TRBJ2-2
v_gene: TRBV5-4
abundance: NA

CDR3nt: TGTGCCAGCTGGGGGGACAGAAAACTCCAAGAGACCCAGTACTTC
CDR3aa: CASWGDRKLQETQYF
d_gene: NA
j_gene: TRBJ2-5
v_gene: TRBV2
abundance: NA

CDR3nt: TGTGCCAGCAGCTCGGGACTTTCGCGGCGGTACGAGCAGTACTTC
CDR3aa: CASSSGLSRRYEQYF
d_gene: NA
j_gene: TRBJ2-7
v_gene: TRBV7-2
abundance: NA

CDR3nt: TGTGCCTGGAGTGTACGCGGGACAGGGGGCGTCTACACCTTC
CDR3aa: CAWSVRGTGGVYTF
d_gene: TRBD1
j_gene: TRBJ1-2
v_gene: TRBV30
abundance: NA

CDR3nt: TGTGCCAGCAGCCTAGATACGACGCGGGGGTTTCGGGAGACCCAGTACTTC
CDR3aa: CASSLDTTRGFRETQYF
d_gene: TRBD2
j_gene: TRBJ2-5
v_gene: TRBV9
abundance: NA

CDR3nt: TGTGCCAGCAGCTTACCCGGTTTTTATGGCTACACCTTC
CDR3aa: CASSLPGFYGYTF
d_gene: NA
j_gene: TRBJ1-2
v_gene: TRBV7-8
abundance: NA

CDR3nt: TGTGCCAGCTCACCACTATCCGAGACAGTACATGAGCAGTTCTTC
CDR3aa: CASSPLSETVHEQFF
d_gene: NA
j_gene: TRBJ2-1
v_gene: TRBV18
abundance: NA

CDR3nt: TGTGCCAGCAGCTTAGGTCGTGACAGGGTCAAGTTCTTC
CDR3aa: CASSLGRDRVKFF
d_gene: TRBD1
j_gene: TRBJ2-1
v_gene: TRBV7-2
abundance: NA

CDR3nt: TGTGCCAGCAGCCCTAGCACAGATACGCAGTATTTT
CDR3aa: CASSPSTDTQYF
d_gene: NA
j_gene: TRBJ2-3
v_gene: TRBV7-6
abundance: NA

CDR3nt: TGTGCCAGCAGCGTAGTGGCGGGGTATAACACTGAAGCTTTCTTT
CDR3aa: CASSVVAGYNTEAFF
d_gene: NA
j_gene: TRBJ1-1
v_gene: TRBV9
abundance: NA

CDR3nt: TGTGCCAGTACCTCGGGACAGTATAATTCACCCCTCCACTTT
CDR3aa: CASTSGQYNSPLHF
d_gene: TRBD1
j_gene: TRBJ1-6
v_gene: TRBV19
abundance: NA

CDR3nt: TGCAGCGGAGGAGGGGACTATGGCTACACCTTC
CDR3aa: CSGGGDYGYTF
d_gene: NA
j_gene: TRBJ1-2
v_gene: TRBV29-1
abundance: NA

CDR3nt: TGTGCCACCAGTAAGGGCGGGGACAGGGTGATGACCTACGAGCAGTACTTC
CDR3aa: CATSKGGDRVMTYEQYF
d_gene: TRBD1
j_gene: TRBJ2-7
v_gene: TRBV24-1
abundance: NA

CDR3nt: TGTGCCAGCGCCAGAATAAACGCCGGGACAAACTATCAGCCCCAGCATTTT
CDR3aa: CASARINAGTNYQPQHF
d_gene: NA
j_gene: TRBJ1-5
v_gene: TRBV27
abundance: once

CDR3nt: TGTGCCAGCAGCCAAGGATCGGACAGCAAGGGAAAACTGTTTTTT
CDR3aa: CASSQGSDSKGKLFF
d_gene: NA
j_gene: TRBJ1-4
v_gene: TRBV4-2
abundance: once

CDR3nt: TGTGCCAGCAGCTCCCCGGGGCGGGGGGGCTTAGAGACCCAGTACTTC
CDR3aa: CASSSPGRGGLETQYF
d_gene: TRBD2
j_gene: TRBJ2-5
v_gene: TRBV5-4
abundance: NA

CDR3nt: TGTGCCTCGGGACAGGGCGTCTACGAGCAGTACTTC
CDR3aa: CASGQGVYEQYF
d_gene: TRBD1
j_gene: TRBJ2-7
v_gene: TRBV19
abundance: NA

CDR3nt: TGTGCCAGCAGCCTCACCCAGGGGAATGAAAAACTGTTTTTT
CDR3aa: CASSLTQGNEKLFF
d_gene: NA
j_gene: TRBJ1-4
v_gene: TRBV6-5
abundance: NA

CDR3nt: TGTGCCAGCAGCACCCGCGGGCAGGTCCGGGGCAATGAGCAGTTCTTC
CDR3aa: CASSTRGQVRGNEQFF
d_gene: NA
j_gene: TRBJ2-1
v_gene: TRBV7-2
abundance: NA

CDR3nt: TGCGCCAGCACGGAGGGGACAGGGAGGGGCAATGACTATGGCTACACCTTC
CDR3aa: CASTEGTGRGNDYGYTF
d_gene: TRBD1
j_gene: TRBJ1-2
v_gene: TRBV5-1
abundance: NA

CDR3nt: TGTGCCAGCAGGGCAGGGACAGGGGGCTTCGCTGGTGGCTACACCTTC
CDR3aa: CASRAGTGGFAGGYTF
d_gene: TRBD1
j_gene: TRBJ1-2
v_gene: TRBV2
abundance: NA

CDR3nt: TGTGCCAGTAGTCTGAGCGGGACAGGGGTCCTTGGGGAGCAGTACTTC
CDR3aa: CASSLSGTGVLGEQYF
d_gene: TRBD1
j_gene: TRBJ2-7
v_gene: TRBV19
abundance: NA

CDR3nt: TGTGCCAGCAGTGAAGGACCAAAGGGGCTTGGCTACACCTTC
CDR3aa: CASSEGPKGLGYTF
d_gene: NA
j_gene: TRBJ1-2
v_gene: TRBV2
abundance: NA

CDR3nt: TGTGCCAGCAATGCGGGCACCGCTTACTATGGCTACACCTTC
CDR3aa: CASNAGTAYYGYTF
d_gene: NA
j_gene: TRBJ1-2
v_gene: TRBV28
abundance: NA

CDR3nt: TGTGCCAGCAGCCCTGGACAGGGGCTAGGGCCTAGCACAGATACGCAGTATTTT
CDR3aa: CASSPGQGLGPSTDTQYF
d_gene: TRBD1
j_gene: TRBJ2-3
v_gene: TRBV9
abundance: once

CDR3nt: TGTGCCAGCAGCCAAGATCACAGGGCGATCAACGAGCAGTACTTC
CDR3aa: CASSQDHRAINEQYF
d_gene: NA
j_gene: TRBJ2-7
v_gene: TRBV3-1/TRBV3-2
abundance: NA

CDR3nt: TGTGCCAGCAGCACTGCGGGGGGGCCTTACAATGAGCAGTTCTTC
CDR3aa: CASSTAGGPYNEQFF
d_gene: TRBD2
j_gene: TRBJ2-1
v_gene: TRBV3-1/TRBV3-2
abundance: NA

CDR3nt: TGTGCCAGCAGGGTATCGTTGACGGGGTACGAGCAGTACTTC
CDR3aa: CASRVSLTGYEQYF
d_gene: NA
j_gene: TRBJ2-7
v_gene: TRBV2
abundance: NA

CDR3nt: TGTGCCAGCCTCACCTCTACCCGGGTCTACAATGAGCAGTTCTTC
CDR3aa: CASLTSTRVYNEQFF
d_gene: NA
j_gene: TRBJ2-1
v_gene: TRBV11-2
abundance: NA

CDR3nt: TGTGCCAGCAGTTACTGGACAGGGTTGGACACCGGGGAGCTGTTTTTT
CDR3aa: CASSYWTGLDTGELFF
d_gene: TRBD1
j_gene: TRBJ2-2
v_gene: TRBV6-5
abundance: NA

CDR3nt: TGTGCCAGCTCACCCGGACAGGCTATCAATCAGCCCCAGCATTTT
CDR3aa: CASSPGQAINQPQHF
d_gene: TRBD1
j_gene: TRBJ1-5
v_gene: TRBV18
abundance: NA

CDR3nt: TGCGCCAGCAGCGAGGGACAGGGAAACTATGGCTACACCTTC
CDR3aa: CASSEGQGNYGYTF
d_gene: TRBD1
j_gene: TRBJ1-2
v_gene: TRBV5-1
abundance: NA

CDR3nt: TGTGCCAGCTCACCGCAGGGGAACTATGGCTACACCTTC
CDR3aa: CASSPQGNYGYTF
d_gene: NA
j_gene: TRBJ1-2
v_gene: TRBV18
abundance: NA

CDR3nt: TGTGCCAGTAGCGGATTGACAGTCCCCTACGAGCAGTACTTC
CDR3aa: CASSGLTVPYEQYF
d_gene: NA
j_gene: TRBJ2-7
v_gene: TRBV19
abundance: NA